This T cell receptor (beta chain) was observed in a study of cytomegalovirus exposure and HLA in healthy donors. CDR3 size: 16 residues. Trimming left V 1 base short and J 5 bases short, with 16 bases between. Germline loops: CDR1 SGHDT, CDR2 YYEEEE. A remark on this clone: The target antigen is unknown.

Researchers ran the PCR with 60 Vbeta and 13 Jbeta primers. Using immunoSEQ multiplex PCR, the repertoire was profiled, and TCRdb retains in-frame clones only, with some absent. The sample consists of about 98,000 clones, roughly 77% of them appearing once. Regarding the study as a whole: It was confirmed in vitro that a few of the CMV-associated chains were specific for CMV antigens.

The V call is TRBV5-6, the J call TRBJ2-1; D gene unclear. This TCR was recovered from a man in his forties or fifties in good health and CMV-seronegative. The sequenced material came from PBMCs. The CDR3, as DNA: TGTGCCAGCAGCTTGAGGAAGACCCTGCGGAACAATGAGCAGTTCTTC. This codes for CASSLRKTLRNNEQFF.